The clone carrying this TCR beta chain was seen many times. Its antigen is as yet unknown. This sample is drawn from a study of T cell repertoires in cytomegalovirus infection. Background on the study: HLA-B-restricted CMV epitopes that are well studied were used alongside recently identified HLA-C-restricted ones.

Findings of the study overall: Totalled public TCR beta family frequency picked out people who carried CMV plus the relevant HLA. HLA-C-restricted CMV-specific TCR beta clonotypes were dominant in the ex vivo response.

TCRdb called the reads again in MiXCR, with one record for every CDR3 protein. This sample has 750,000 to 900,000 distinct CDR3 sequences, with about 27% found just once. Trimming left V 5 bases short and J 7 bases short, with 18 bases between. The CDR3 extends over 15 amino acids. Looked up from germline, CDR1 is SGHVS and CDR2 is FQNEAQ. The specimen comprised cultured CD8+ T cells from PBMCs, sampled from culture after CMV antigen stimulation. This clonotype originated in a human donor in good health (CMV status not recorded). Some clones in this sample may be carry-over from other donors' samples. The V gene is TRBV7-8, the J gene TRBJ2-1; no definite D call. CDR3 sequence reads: CASSLRLTLGNEQFF. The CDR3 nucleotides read TGTGCCAGCAGCCTTCGATTAACCCTAGGGAATGAGCAGTTCTTC.